This TCR beta chain emerged from a study of metastatic and nonmetastatic thyroid tumors. For the study at large: Across blood and tumor or nodule tissue, repertoires from malignant and benign thyroid patients were compared with one another.

The CDR3 totals 15 residues. J was trimmed by 1 base and V by 6 bases; bases with no gene match: 6. Germline V lookup: CDR1 SGDLS, CDR2 YYNGEE. Treatment of any kind had been given to no patient before thyroid surgery. There are many counts of this clone. Its specificity is not known. General observations from the study: In blood and tumor, TCR beta diversity was reportedly significantly higher in malignant thyroid tumors than in benign nodules.

Authors' data handling: Clinicopathological groups of papillary thyroid cancer showed CDR3 differences that were used to build a distant-metastasis classifier. TCRdb re-analyzed the PCR reads through MiXCR. The V and J calls were not made by the authors but by TCRdb's processing. The sample consists of almost 70,000 clones, about 14% of them appearing once. The source material was blood. The sequence was collected from a male donor with papillary thyroid cancer or a benign thyroid nodule (not recorded which). Some clones in this sample may be carry-over from other donors' samples. The chain links TRBV9 to TRBJ2-2; TRBD1 agrees at 7 bases. The CDR3 sequence: CASTPGTENTGELFF. In nucleotides, the CDR3 is TGTGCCAGCACCCCCGGGACAGAGAACACCGGGGAGCTGTTTTTT. Looking up the rest from reference TRBV9 and TRBJ2-2 gives the full variable domain: DSGVTQTPKHLITATGQRVTLRCSPRSGDLSVYWYQQSLDQGLQFLIQYYNGEERAKGNILERFSAQQFPDLHSELNLSSLELGDSALYFCASTPGTENTGELFFGEGSRLTVL.